Reported below is one TCR beta chain. This sample is part of a study of blood T cell repertoires in COVID-19. Sequencing was performed with immunoSEQ multiplex PCR; in TCRdb, only in-frame clones are kept and a portion is missing. Seen here are about 330,000 clones, roughly 90% observed once, and the top ten hold about 18%. Cohort 3 recovered donors had two negative PCRs, clearance, or symptom resolution. Sequenced material: PBMCs or T cells enriched from blood (not recorded which). The TCR originated in a woman in her 30s who had recovered from COVID-19.

The CDR3 reads CATSVQAFLGYTF. The CDR3 region has the DNA TGTGCCACCAGTGTCCAGGCCTTTCTCGGCTACACCTTC. The V call is TRBV24-1, the J call TRBJ1-2, with unresolved D. V lost 5 bases and J 8 bases, leaving 14 bases between the germline ends. From germline, CDR1 is KGHDR and CDR2 SFDVKD. This CDR3 comprises 13 residues.